These 22 T cell receptor beta chains share one sample of origin, sequenced in a study of metastatic and nonmetastatic thyroid tumors. With MiXCR, TCRdb called clones anew from the PCR reads. In the table there are around 32,000 clones, under 8% of which are singletons. Treatment of any kind had been given to no patient before thyroid surgery. The sequenced sample consisted of blood. The receptors here all came from a female donor with papillary thyroid cancer or a benign thyroid nodule (not recorded which). Some clones in this sample may be carry-over from other donors' samples.

This clone was recorded many times. The V call is TRBV29-1, the J call TRBJ1-5; the match to TRBD1 covers 7 bases. The length of the CDR3 is 13 residues. Looked up from germline, CDR1 is SQVTM and CDR2 is ANQGSEA. V gave up 5 bases and J gave up 5 bases; unmatched junction bases: 6. CDR3 loop: CSVRDSDYQPQHF. The CDR3 region has the DNA TGCAGCGTTAGGGACAGCGATTATCAGCCCCAGCATTTT.

This clone was detected ten times or more. The gene calls are TRBV6-1 and TRBJ1-5; D possibly corresponds to TRBD1 (6 bases). Deletions cut 6 bases from V and 3 bases from J, with 12 bases between. This CDR3 comprises 14 residues. The germline V gene has CDR1 MNHNS and CDR2 SASEGT. This CDR3 is CASRTTGPNQPQHF. The CDR3 DNA reads as TGTGCCAGCAGGACGACAGGCCCCAATCAGCCCCAGCATTTT.

This clone has just a few counts. The chain links TRBV12-3 or TRBV12-4 to TRBJ2-7; possibly TRBD2 for D (5 bases). The CDR3 consists of 14 residues. V lost 4 bases, J lost 7 bases, and 17 bases lay in between. Here the CDR3 DNA reads TGTGCCAGCAGTTCAGTAGCGCGGCTAGGTGAGCAGTACTTC. Translating gives CASSSVARLGEQYF.

This clone was observed at least ten times. The chain has TRBV5-1 and TRBJ2-2, with 15 bases that match TRBD2. This CDR3 has 16 amino acids. J lost 5 bases, V lost 4 bases, and 3 bases had no gene match. Germline values: CDR1 SGHRS, CDR2 YFSETQ. DNA for the CDR3: TGCGCCAGCAGCGGGGGACTAGCGGGAGGTACCGGGGAGCTGTTTTTT. This gives the protein CASSGGLAGGTGELFF. The entire variable domain, with the rest obtained from reference TRBV5-1 and TRBJ2-2, is as follows: KAGVTQTPRYLIKTRGQQVTLSCSPISGHRSVSWYQQTPGQGLQFLFEYFSETQRNKGNFPGRFSGRQFSNSRSEMNVSTLELGDSALYLCASSGGLAGGTGELFFGEGSRLTVL.

Ten or more counts support this clone. The rearrangement uses TRBV9 and TRBJ2-1; D possibly uses TRBD1 or TRBD2 (5 bases each). CDR1 is SGDLS and CDR2 is YYNGEE in the germline V gene. V was pared by 4 bases and J by 3 bases, with 11 bases between. CDR3 length equals 14 residues. CDR3 in amino acids: CASSPGTNYNEQFF. CDR3 DNA: TGTGCCAGCAGCCCCGGGACCAACTACAATGAGCAGTTCTTC.

This clone has a count of ten or more. The genes are TRBV2 and TRBJ2-1, with 14 bases fitting TRBD2. J was trimmed by 10 bases and V by 4 bases; bases with no gene match: 9. The germline V gene encodes CDR1 SNHLY and CDR2 FYNNEI. There are 16 residues in the CDR3. The CDR3 DNA sequence: TGTGCCAGCAGTGGCGAGGGACTAGCGGGAGAAGAGGAGCAGTTCTTC. It specifies CASSGEGLAGEEEQFF.

At least ten counts were recorded for this clone. The gene calls are TRBV19 and TRBJ2-3, with D hard to call. The V gene lost 6 bases and the J gene lost 4 bases, with 11 bases spanning the gap. Germline CDR1 is LNHDA and CDR2 is SQIVND (reference sequence). The CDR3 runs to 13 residues. The CDR3 loop reads CASSRTGADTQYF. CDR3 nucleotide sequence: TGTGCCAGTAGCCGGACGGGCGCAGATACGCAGTATTTT.

In this sample, this clone turned up many times. This chain links TRBV9 with TRBJ1-2; no reliable D call. Germline assignment: CDR1 SGDLS and CDR2 YYNGEE. Trimming removed 3 bases at V and 6 bases at J, with 15 bases between. The length of the CDR3 is 14 residues. CDR3 loop: CASSAPLGFDGYTF. The CDR3 bases are TGTGCCAGCAGCGCACCCCTCGGTTTCGATGGCTACACCTTC.

This clone came up many times. The chain has TRBV5-8 and TRBJ1-1; no clear D gene. Germline V gene sequence: CDR1 SGHTS, CDR2 YDEGEE. Trimming cost V 3 bases and J 2 bases, with 14 bases left between them. The CDR3 has 15 residues. This CDR3 reads CASSWGQRTNTEAFF. The CDR3 DNA reads as TGTGCCAGCAGCTGGGGTCAGAGGACCAACACTGAAGCTTTCTTT.

Ten or more counts support this clone. This chain joins TRBV5-1 and TRBJ1-4, with D maybe TRBD1 (5 bases). The germline V gene encodes CDR1 SGHRS and CDR2 YFSETQ. The CDR3 consists of 14 residues. The V and J ends lost 4 bases and 5 bases respectively, with 12 bases between them. The CDR3 spells CASSQYGANEKLFF. Here the CDR3 DNA reads TGCGCCAGCAGCCAATACGGGGCCAATGAAAAACTGTTTTTT.

This clone was seen ten or more times. V gene TRBV20-1 combines with J gene TRBJ2-5; 8 bases are a match to TRBD2. CDR1 and CDR2 (germline): DFQATT, SNEGSKA (reference sequence). The CDR3 contains 15 residues. V lost 1 base, J lost 1 base, and 5 bases stayed unmatched. CDR3 sequence: CSARVPTSAQETQYF. DNA of the CDR3: TGCAGTGCTAGAGTTCCGACTAGCGCCCAAGAGACCCAGTACTTC.

The table lists this clone with many counts. V is TRBV2 and J is TRBJ2-3; D not resolved. V was clipped by 6 bases and J by 5 bases, with 9 bases between them. There are 12 residues in the CDR3. Germline V gene data show CDR1 as SNHLY and CDR2 as FYNNEI. CDR3 DNA sequence: TGTGCCAGCAGAGCCTCCGGAGATACGCAGTATTTT. It specifies CASRASGDTQYF.

With regard to this clone: A much larger clone sits a single nucleotide away, making a read error possible. Other DNA sequences from this sample encode an identical CDR3 as well. The chain uses TRBV29-1 and TRBJ1-5; the D gene is possibly TRBD1 (5 bases). This CDR3 comprises 14 residues. The V end was cut by 4 bases, the J end by 1 base, with 11 bases between. Germline V CDR1 and CDR2: SQVTM, ANQGSEA. CDR3 bases: TGCAGCGTTGTAACAGGTCGAAGCAATCAGCCCCAGCATTTT. It is translated as CSVVTGRSNQPQHF. The full variable domain, completed using reference TRBV29-1 and TRBJ1-5, is SAVISQKPSRDICQRGTSLTIQCQVDSQVTMMFWYRQQPGQSLTLIATANQGSEATYESGFVIDKFPISRPNLTFSTLTVSNMSPEDSSIYLCSVVTGRSNQPQHFGDGTRLSIL.

This clone appeared many times. The V call is TRBV7-8, the J call TRBJ2-3; a possible D gene is TRBD1 (6 bases). Deletions cut 2 bases from V and 2 bases from J, with 14 bases between. The CDR3 consists of 16 residues. In germline, CDR1 is SGHVS, CDR2 FQNEAQ. As DNA, the CDR3 is TGTGCCAGCAGCTTATGGGGGCGAAGTTCCACAGATACGCAGTATTTT. It encodes CASSLWGRSSTDTQYF.

This clone was counted at least ten times. The rearrangement uses TRBV20-1 and TRBJ2-7; possibly TRBD2 for D (5 bases). CDR1 and CDR2 (germline): DFQATT, SNEGSKA (reference sequence). V dropped 3 bases and J dropped 1 base, with 7 bases sitting between them. This CDR3 has 12 residues. CDR3 DNA: TGCAGTGCTAGTGGACTTTCCTACGAGCAGTACTTC. Protein sequence: CSASGLSYEQYF.

This clone has more than one count but fewer than ten. This chain connects TRBV12-3 or TRBV12-4 to TRBJ2-2; possibly TRBD1 for D (5 bases). This CDR3 has 13 residues. V was pared by 6 bases and J by 7 bases, with 12 bases between. CDR3 residues: CASSDSFGGELFF. The CDR3 region has the DNA TGTGCCAGCAGCGACAGTTTCGGCGGGGAGCTGTTTTTT.

V usage is TRBV9 and J usage is TRBJ2-1; D is unresolved. The V end lost 3 bases, the J end lost 0 bases, and 10 bases lay between the germline ends. Germline values: CDR1 SGDLS, CDR2 YYNGEE. The CDR3 extends over 15 amino acids. CDR3 loop: CASSGLGSSYNEQFF. The CDR3 nucleotides are TGTGCCAGCAGCGGACTGGGAAGCTCCTACAATGAGCAGTTCTTC. Full variable domain (missing parts from reference TRBV9 and TRBJ2-1): DSGVTQTPKHLITATGQRVTLRCSPRSGDLSVYWYQQSLDQGLQFLIQYYNGEERAKGNILERFSAQQFPDLHSELNLSSLELGDSALYFCASSGLGSSYNEQFFGPGTRLTVL.

This clone was detected ten times or more. The chain is built from TRBV3-1 and TRBJ1-6; TRBD1 matches 8 bases. Trimming cost V 8 bases and J 11 bases; bases outside gene matches: 5. Germline CDR1 LGHDT, CDR2 YNNKEL (reference sequence). The CDR3 has 12 residues. This chain's CDR3 is CASRTGTAPLHF. In DNA, the CDR3 is TGTGCCAGCCGGACAGGGACCGCACCCCTCCACTTT.

This clone has ten or more counts. The chain recombines TRBV28 with TRBJ2-1; D is unclear. V was clipped by 5 bases and J by 7 bases, with 6 bases between them. The V gene's germline CDR1 is MDHEN and CDR2 SYDVKM. The length of the CDR3 is 11 residues. The CDR3 is CASSARNEQFF. The CDR3, as DNA: TGTGCCAGCAGTGCCCGGAATGAGCAGTTCTTC.

This clone was counted between two and nine times. Possible read error: a much larger clone is one base away. The chain employs TRBV5-1 and TRBJ1-3; D call uncertain. The CDR3 runs to 15 residues. Germline V CDR1 and CDR2: SGHRS, YFSETQ. CDR3 nucleotide sequence: TGCGCCAGCAGCTTGGAAGGGTCCTCTGGAAACACCATACATTTT. Protein: CASSLEGSSGNTIHF.

This clone was seen many times. The chain links TRBV7-6 to TRBJ2-6; unclear D gene. Trimming removed 3 bases from V and 2 bases from J, with 2 bases in between. Germline loops: CDR1 SGHVS, CDR2 FNYEAQ. The CDR3 spans 13 residues. CDR3 protein: CASSLPGANVLTF. In DNA form, the CDR3 reads TGTGCCAGCAGCTTGCCTGGGGCCAACGTCCTGACTTTC.

Comment on this clone: A much bigger clone sits one base away, suggesting this may be a read error. Since no conserved phenylalanine or tryptophan closes the CDR3, a read error is the likely cause. CDR3 sequence: CASSLEKYGAYEQYS. DNA of the CDR3: TGTGCCAGCAGCTTAGAGAAATACGGAGCCTACGAGCAGTACTCC. The chain couples TRBV13 to TRBJ2-7, with D hard to call. This CDR3 contains 15 residues. Trimming left V 1 base short and J 2 bases short, with 12 bases between. Per the germline V gene, CDR1 is PRHDT and CDR2 is FYEKMQ (reference sequence).